These 18 T cell receptor beta chains share one sample of origin, sequenced in a study of immune heterogeneity within non-small cell lung tumors. CDR3 of TCR beta was amplified by multiplex PCR that used 32 V and 13 J primers. TCRdb redid the calling of the multiplex PCR reads with MiXCR, one entry per CDR3 protein. The table shows fewer than 25,000 distinct CDR3 sequences, with around 26% occurring only once. Per sample, roughly 570 ng of bulk tumor genomic DNA was the template used. During surgery, each primary tumor gave multiple biopsies spaced as far apart as possible. Patients with untreated, newly diagnosed non-small cell lung cancer underwent curative surgery. Sequencing was done on a sample of lung tumor tissue. Receptors originate from a man in his forties with non-small cell lung cancer.

This clonotype came up a few times. This chain connects TRBV4-1 to TRBJ2-1; no definite D call. The CDR3 covers 14 residues. Germline CDR1 reads MGHRA; CDR2 reads YSYEKL. Trimming took off 1 base at V and 1 base at J, with 5 bases between the two ends. Here the CDR3 reads CASSQGLSYNEQFF. CDR3 coding DNA: TGCGCCAGCAGCCAAGGGTTGTCCTACAATGAGCAGTTCTTC.

This clonotype was detected a few times. A much bigger clone sits one base away, suggesting this may be a read error. The J gene is TRBJ1-6, the V gene TRBV2; possibly TRBD1 for D (5 bases). Germline CDR1 SNHLY, CDR2 FYNNEI. The CDR3 totals 16 residues. The CDR3 loop is CAGSEQGGLGNSPLHF. The CDR3 nucleotides read TGTGCCGGCAGTGAGCAGGGCGGCCTCGGTAATTCACCCCTCCACTTT.

This clonotype was recorded a few times. This chain uses TRBV6-6 with TRBJ2-2; D not certain. The V end lost 0 bases, the J end lost 4 bases, and 6 bases lay between the germline ends. Germline loops: CDR1 MNHNY, CDR2 SVGAGI (reference sequence). This CDR3 comprises 14 residues. This CDR3 is CASSYSAGTGELFF. In DNA, the CDR3 is TGTGCCAGCAGTTACTCGGCAGGCACCGGGGAGCTGTTTTTT.

On this clonotype itself: Possible read error: a much larger clone is one base away. This rearrangement joins TRBV30 to TRBJ1-5, with D perhaps matching TRBD1 (5 bases). The germline V gene has CDR1 GTSNPN and CDR2 SVGIG (reference sequence). This CDR3 spans 14 amino acids. CDR3 nucleotides: TGTGCCTGGAGGGGGGAGAGTAGCAATCAGACCCAGCATTTT. This translates into CAWRGESSNQTQHF.

This clonotype was recorded at least ten times. This chain links TRBV5-4 with TRBJ1-2; 7 bases are a match to TRBD1. Trimming took 4 bases from V and 8 from J; bases not matched to a gene: 5. CDR1 and CDR2 from the germline V gene are SGHNT and YYREEE (reference sequence). The CDR3 is 12 amino acids. The CDR3 DNA reads TGTGCCAGCAGCCGACAGGGTCAAGGCTACACCTTC. It is translated as CASSRQGQGYTF.

In its sample, this clonotype was seen many times. The V and J genes are TRBV6-1 and TRBJ1-4; 9 bases agree with TRBD1. V lost 5 bases, J lost 7 bases, and 8 bases stayed unmatched. The CDR3 is 15 amino acids. Germline V gene sequence: CDR1 MNHNS, CDR2 SASEGT. The CDR3 nucleotides are TGTGCCAGCAGTCCTACTACAGGGGGCCCTGAAAAACTGTTTTTT. It yields the protein CASSPTTGGPEKLFF.

This clonotype was seen a handful of times. The genes are TRBV7-3 and TRBJ2-1; D gene uncertain. The CDR3 totals 13 residues. CDR1 and CDR2 (germline): SGHTA, FQGTGA. With 2 bases removed from V and 5 bases from J, the gap between germline ends came to 7 bases. The CDR3 region has the DNA TGTGCCAGCAGCTTACTCTCTCACAATGAGCAGTTCTTC. It codes for CASSLLSHNEQFF.

With regard to this clonotype: This sequence may be a read error, since a much larger clone differs from it by one base. The chain uses TRBV6-2 or TRBV6-3 and TRBJ2-7, with TRBD2 matching over 10 bases. Germline V gene data show CDR1 as MNHEY and CDR2 as SVGEGT. The CDR3 loop spans 15 amino acids. CDR3 protein: CASTPRLAGDYEQCF. CDR3 sequence (DNA): TGTGCCAGCACCCCCCGTCTAGCGGGAGATTACGAGCAGTGCTTC.

At least ten counts were recorded for this clonotype. The chain employs TRBV7-8 and TRBJ2-7; perhaps TRBD2 as D (5 bases). The CDR3 consists of 15 residues. The V gene lost 5 bases and the J gene lost 0 bases, with 14 bases spanning the gap. Germline loops: CDR1 SGHVS, CDR2 FQNEAQ. The CDR3 coding sequence is TGTGCCAGCAGCGCTCGACGAGGGAGCTCCTACGAGCAGTACTTC. Its protein product is CASSARRGSSYEQYF.

As regards this clonotype: This may stem from a read error, because a much larger clone lies one nucleotide away. The CDR3 nucleotides read TGTGCCACCACGGGGGGACAGGGGGCCTTCGAGACCCATTACTTC. Its protein product is CATTGGQGAFETHYF. The chain has TRBV6-2 or TRBV6-3 and TRBJ2-5, with TRBD1 matching 12 bases. CDR3 length equals 15 residues. Germline CDR1 reads MNHEY; CDR2 reads SVGEGT.

The chain carries TRBV20-1 and TRBJ2-1; D is possibly TRBD2 (6 bases). Deletions cut 6 bases from V and 10 bases from J, with 16 bases between. The V gene's germline CDR1 is DFQATT and CDR2 SNEGSKA (reference sequence). The CDR3 sequence is 12 residues long. Here the CDR3 DNA reads TGCAGTGCCGCACGGAGGGGCATCGAGCAGTTCTTC. This gives the protein CSAARRGIEQFF.

This chain links TRBV15 with TRBJ2-5; 9 positions agree with TRBD2. The length of the CDR3 is 17 residues. Germline V lookup: CDR1 LNHNV, CDR2 YYDKDF (reference sequence). Trimming at V came to 0 bases and at J to 1 base, leaving 6 bases not matched to a gene. The DNA for the CDR3 is TGTGCCACCAGCAGAGATATTCTAGCGGGGTCCCAAGAGACCCAGTACTTC. It specifies CATSRDILAGSQETQYF.

In its sample, this clonotype was seen many times. This rearrangement joins TRBV7-2 to TRBJ2-1; D uncertain. Trimming shortened V by 2 bases and J by 4 bases, and 3 bases separated the two germline ends. The length of the CDR3 is 12 residues. CDR1 is SGHTA, CDR2 FQGNSA, per germline. The CDR3 loop reads CASSLQYNEQFF. In nucleotides, the CDR3 is TGTGCCAGCAGCTTACAATACAATGAGCAGTTCTTC. The full variable domain, its missing parts supplied by reference TRBV7-2 and TRBJ2-1, is GAGVSQSPSNKVTEKGKDVELRCDPISGHTALYWYRQSLGQGLEFLIYFQGNSAPDKSGLPSDRFSAERTGGSVSTLTIQRTQQEDSAVYLCASSLQYNEQFFGPGTRLTVL.

A remark on this clonotype: A read error is possible here, since a much larger clone lies one base away. The rearrangement uses TRBV11-1 and TRBJ2-7, with D unclear. The CDR3 extends over 11 amino acids. CDR1 SGHAT and CDR2 FQDESV come from the germline V gene (reference sequence). The chain's CDR3 is CPSSTTYEQYF. The CDR3 DNA is TGTCCCAGCAGCACCACCTACGAGCAGTACTTC.

This clonotype was seen a handful of times. CDR3 coding DNA: TGCGCCAGCAGCTTGGGATCCAGGGGGCGTGAAAAACTGTTTTTT. This encodes CASSLGSRGREKLFF. The rearrangement joins TRBV5-1 to TRBJ1-4, with TRBD1 identical over 8 bases. Germline CDR1 reads SGHRS; CDR2 reads YFSETQ. The V segment lost 0 bases and the J segment 7 bases; nucleotides outside the gene matches: 5. There are 15 residues in the CDR3. Together with reference TRBV5-1 and TRBJ1-4, the CDR3 gives the full variable domain: KAGVTQTPRYLIKTRGQQVTLSCSPISGHRSVSWYQQTPGQGLQFLFEYFSETQRNKGNFPGRFSGRQFSNSRSEMNVSTLELGDSALYLCASSLGSRGREKLFFGSGTQLSVL.

This clonotype was seen many times. The chain has TRBV5-1 and TRBJ2-1; 9 bases fit TRBD2. Germline CDR1 and CDR2: SGHRS and YFSETQ. The CDR3 is 15 amino acids. Unmatched junction bases numbered 8, after V lost 4 bases and J lost 6 bases. DNA of the CDR3: TGCGCCAGCAGCACGGAAGCGGGAGGAATCAATGAGCAGTTCTTC. Amino acids: CASSTEAGGINEQFF.

The chain couples TRBV6-2 or TRBV6-3 to TRBJ2-6, with D uncertain. With 1 base removed from V and 0 bases from J, the gap between germline ends came to 10 bases. The CDR3 totals 17 residues. CDR1 and CDR2 from the germline V gene are MNHEY and SVGEGT. In DNA, the CDR3 is TGTGCCAGCAGTTACTTTGGCCGAACCTCTGGGGCCAACGTCCTGACTTTC. It specifies CASSYFGRTSGANVLTF.

This chain joins TRBV7-8 and TRBJ2-1; D might be TRBD1 or TRBD2, each matching 7 bases. Germline V CDR1 and CDR2: SGHVS, FQNEAQ. This CDR3 is 12 amino acids long. The V and J ends lost 1 base and 15 bases respectively, with 13 bases between them. The CDR3 protein is CASSLEAGQTFF. CDR3 in DNA: TGTGCCAGCAGCTTAGAAGCGGGACAGACGTTCTTC. Supplemented by reference TRBV7-8 and TRBJ2-1, the full variable domain reads GAGVSQSPRYKVAKRGQDVALRCDPISGHVSLFWYQQALGQGPEFLTYFQNEAQLDKSGLPSDRFFAERPEGSVSTLKIQRTQQEDSAVYLCASSLEAGQTFFGPGTRLTVL.